A selection of T cell receptor beta chains follows, all from one sample in a study of brain T cells in children with intractable seizures. Here immunoSEQ multiplex PCR was the method, and the copy in TCRdb shows in-frame clones only, minus some. The sample has 78,000 or so clones, about 90% seen once. The sequencing here drew on peripheral blood, taken at surgery. These receptors all come from a girl aged 2-10 years with Rasmussen encephalitis and intractable seizures. Each CDR3 is given with its conserved first and last residue. D genes are given only for firm matches. The size field is filled for only some rows; it gives once, few, many or a size class.

V gene: TRBV6-5
clone size: -
J gene: TRBJ1-1
D gene: -
CDR3 DNA: TGTGCCAGCACTAGGTTGAACACTGAAGCTTTCTTT
CDR3 protein: CASTRLNTEAFF

V gene: TRBV15
clone size: -
J gene: TRBJ1-6
D gene: TRBD1
CDR3 DNA: TGTGCCACCGACAGGGGCTCTAATTCACCCCTCCACTTT
CDR3 protein: CATDRGSNSPLHF

V gene: TRBV28
clone size: once
J gene: TRBJ2-5
D gene: -
CDR3 DNA: TGTGCCAGCAGCCGACCAGGGGGTAGCGGGACCCAGTACTTC
CDR3 protein: CASSRPGGSGTQYF

V gene: TRBV27
clone size: once
J gene: TRBJ2-3
D gene: -
CDR3 DNA: TGTGCCAGCAGGCCCCTCCGGGACTGGGTCACAGATACGCAGTATTTT
CDR3 protein: CASRPLRDWVTDTQYF

V gene: TRBV4-2
clone size: -
J gene: TRBJ2-3
D gene: -
CDR3 DNA: TGTGCCAGCAGCCAAGATGGGGTCCACACAGATACGCAGTATTTT
CDR3 protein: CASSQDGVHTDTQYF

V gene: TRBV5-1
clone size: -
J gene: TRBJ1-2
D gene: -
CDR3 DNA: TGCGCCAGCAGCTTTTGGGGTATAAGAGGCTACACCTTC
CDR3 protein: CASSFWGIRGYTF

V gene: TRBV13
clone size: -
J gene: TRBJ2-7
D gene: -
CDR3 DNA: TGTGCCAGCAGCCACGGCCTAGTTTACGAGCAGTACTTC
CDR3 protein: CASSHGLVYEQYF

V gene: TRBV7-9
clone size: -
J gene: TRBJ1-2
D gene: -
CDR3 DNA: TGTGCCAGCAGCTTAGCTGGTCCCGGTAACTATGGCTACACCTTC
CDR3 protein: CASSLAGPGNYGYTF

V gene: TRBV6-5
clone size: -
J gene: TRBJ2-3
D gene: TRBD2
CDR3 DNA: TGTGCCAGCAGTTCGGGACTAGCGGGTCGCACAGATACGCAGTATTTT
CDR3 protein: CASSSGLAGRTDTQYF

V gene: TRBV3-1/TRBV3-2
clone size: -
J gene: TRBJ2-1
D gene: -
CDR3 DNA: TGTGCCAGCAGCCAAGAGGGTGGGGCGGGATACAATGAGCAGTTCTTC
CDR3 protein: CASSQEGGAGYNEQFF

V gene: TRBV20-1
clone size: -
J gene: TRBJ2-1
D gene: TRBD1
CDR3 DNA: TGCAGTGCTAGTCATCCGGGACAGGGCTTGTCCTACAATGAGCAGTTCTTC
CDR3 protein: CSASHPGQGLSYNEQFF

V gene: TRBV28
clone size: -
J gene: TRBJ1-5
D gene: TRBD1
CDR3 DNA: TGTGCCAGCAGTTTAGGATGGGACAGGGGAAATCAGCCCCAGCATTTT
CDR3 protein: CASSLGWDRGNQPQHF

V gene: TRBV7-2
clone size: -
J gene: TRBJ2-7
D gene: -
CDR3 DNA: TGTGCCAGCAGCTTCTCCGGGAGCTACGAGCAGTACTTC
CDR3 protein: CASSFSGSYEQYF

V gene: TRBV5-4
clone size: -
J gene: TRBJ2-3
D gene: -
CDR3 DNA: TGTGCCAGCAGCTTGGAGGGAGTCGGGGCAGATACGCAGTATTTT
CDR3 protein: CASSLEGVGADTQYF

V gene: TRBV4-1
clone size: -
J gene: TRBJ2-7
D gene: TRBD1
CDR3 DNA: TGCGCCAGCAGCCAGAGCTCGACAGGGAGCCACTACGAGCAGTACTTC
CDR3 protein: CASSQSSTGSHYEQYF

V gene: TRBV28
clone size: -
J gene: TRBJ1-1
D gene: -
CDR3 DNA: TGTGCCAGCAGTTTCCGGGGGGCTGGGAACACTGAAGCTTTCTTT
CDR3 protein: CASSFRGAGNTEAFF

V gene: TRBV7-9
clone size: -
J gene: TRBJ2-5
D gene: -
CDR3 DNA: TGTGCCAGCAGCCCCCTAGAGACCCAGTACTTC
CDR3 protein: CASSPLETQYF

V gene: TRBV4-1
clone size: -
J gene: TRBJ1-6
D gene: -
CDR3 DNA: TGCGCCAGCAGCCAAGTCGGAGGGTCACCCCTCCACTTT
CDR3 protein: CASSQVGGSPLHF

V gene: TRBV15
clone size: -
J gene: TRBJ2-1
D gene: TRBD2
CDR3 DNA: TGTGCCACCAGCAGAGATCAGAGCGGGAGTTACAATGAGCAGTTCTTC
CDR3 protein: CATSRDQSGSYNEQFF

V gene: TRBV3-1/TRBV3-2
clone size: -
J gene: TRBJ2-1
D gene: TRBD2
CDR3 DNA: TGTGCCAGCAGCCAAGACGATAGCGGGAACGCCTACAATGAGCAGTTCTTC
CDR3 protein: CASSQDDSGNAYNEQFF

V gene: TRBV12-3/TRBV12-4
clone size: -
J gene: TRBJ1-1
D gene: -
CDR3 DNA: TGTGCCAGCAGTGCTGACAGCCCAGAAGCTTTCTTT
CDR3 protein: CASSADSPEAFF

V gene: TRBV6-5
clone size: -
J gene: TRBJ2-3
D gene: TRBD2
CDR3 DNA: TGTGCCAGCAGTCCGGGGACTAGCAGGGATACGCAGTATTTT
CDR3 protein: CASSPGTSRDTQYF

V gene: TRBV3-1/TRBV3-2
clone size: -
J gene: TRBJ2-1
D gene: TRBD2
CDR3 DNA: TGTGCCAGCAGCCAAGGGACTAGCTACTACAATGAGCAGTTCTTC
CDR3 protein: CASSQGTSYYNEQFF